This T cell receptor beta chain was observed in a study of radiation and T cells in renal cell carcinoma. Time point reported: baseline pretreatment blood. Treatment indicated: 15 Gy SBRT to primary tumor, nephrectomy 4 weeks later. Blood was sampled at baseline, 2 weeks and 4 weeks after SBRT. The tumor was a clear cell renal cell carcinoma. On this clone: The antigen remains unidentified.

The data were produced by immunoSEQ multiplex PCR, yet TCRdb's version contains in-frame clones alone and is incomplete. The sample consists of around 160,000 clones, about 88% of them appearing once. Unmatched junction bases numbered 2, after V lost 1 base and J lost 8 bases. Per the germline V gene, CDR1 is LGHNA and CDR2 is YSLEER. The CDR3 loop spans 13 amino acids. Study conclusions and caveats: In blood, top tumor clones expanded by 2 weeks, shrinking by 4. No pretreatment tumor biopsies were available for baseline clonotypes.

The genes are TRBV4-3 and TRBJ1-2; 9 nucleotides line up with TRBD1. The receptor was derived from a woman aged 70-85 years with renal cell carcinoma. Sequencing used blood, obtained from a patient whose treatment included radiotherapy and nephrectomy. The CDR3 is CASSQGGTGGYTF. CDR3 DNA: TGCGCCAGCAGCCAAGGAGGGACAGGGGGCTACACCTTC.